This TCR beta chain was sequenced during a study of T cell changes during pregnancy in multiple sclerosis. Sequencing was performed with immunoSEQ multiplex PCR; in TCRdb, only in-frame clones are kept and a portion is missing. The sample yields tens of thousands of clones, 92% seen once. Germline V gives CDR1 MDHEN, CDR2 SYDVKM. The CDR3 has 14 residues. V was clipped by 6 bases and J by 3 bases; unmatched bases: 5. The source of this sequence is a female donor with multiple sclerosis, enrolled in a pregnancy study. The chain has TRBV28 and TRBJ2-7, with TRBD1 identical over 10 bases. Sequences were derived from CD4+ T cells from peripheral blood mononuclear cells, sampled in the third trimester of pregnancy. In DNA, the CDR3 is TGTGCCAGCAGCCGGACAGGGGGTGTCTACGAGCAGTACTTC. Translated: CASSRTGGVYEQYF.